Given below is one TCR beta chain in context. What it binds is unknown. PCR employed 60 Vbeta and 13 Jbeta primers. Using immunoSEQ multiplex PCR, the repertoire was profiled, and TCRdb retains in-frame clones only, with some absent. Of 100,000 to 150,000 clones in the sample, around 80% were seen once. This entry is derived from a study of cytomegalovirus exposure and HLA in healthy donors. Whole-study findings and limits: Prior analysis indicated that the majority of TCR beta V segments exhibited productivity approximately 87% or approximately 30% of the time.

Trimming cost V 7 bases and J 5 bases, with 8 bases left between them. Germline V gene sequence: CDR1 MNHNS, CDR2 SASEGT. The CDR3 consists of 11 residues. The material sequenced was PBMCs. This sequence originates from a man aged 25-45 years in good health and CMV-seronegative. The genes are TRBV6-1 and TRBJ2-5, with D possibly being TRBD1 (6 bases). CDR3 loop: CASNREETQYF. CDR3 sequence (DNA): TGTGCCAGCAACAGGGAGGAGACCCAGTACTTC.